The 4 T cell receptor beta chains given below trace back to one sample, sequenced in a study of cytomegalovirus exposure and HLA in healthy donors. PCR primers comprised 60 Vbeta and 13 Jbeta primers. The repertoire was sequenced with immunoSEQ multiplex PCR; TCRdb's copy has only in-frame clones and lacks some. Of approximately 160,000 clones listed, over 70% are singletons. The specimen was PBMCs. The receptor source for this set is a male donor in good health and CMV-seropositive.

V usage is TRBV6-4 and J usage is TRBJ1-1; 7 nucleotides line up with TRBD1. CDR1 and CDR2 from the germline V gene are MRHNA and SNTAGT. Losses at the gene ends were 2 bases for V and 4 bases for J; bases not matched to a gene: 7. The CDR3 is made up of 15 amino acids. The CDR3 loop reads CASSDARGRGTEAFF. The CDR3 nucleotides are TGTGCCAGCAGTGACGCGAGGGGGCGAGGCACTGAAGCTTTCTTT.

This clone was detected once. The chain's CDR3 is CASSPSGHYNEQFF. For the CDR3, the DNA is TGTGCCAGCTCACCAAGTGGGCACTACAATGAGCAGTTCTTC. The V call is TRBV18, the J call TRBJ2-1, with D hard to call. Germline values: CDR1 KGHSH, CDR2 LQKENI. V was pared by 2 bases and J by 3 bases, with 8 bases between. There are 14 residues in the CDR3.

V is TRBV4-3 and J is TRBJ1-1, with 7 bases lining up with TRBD1. J gave up 7 bases and V 0 bases, and 8 bases lay outside the gene matches. In germline, CDR1 is LGHNA, CDR2 YSLEER. This CDR3 has 15 residues. As DNA, the CDR3 is TGCGCCAGCAGCCAAGATCGGAGGGGGCGGAATGAAGCTTTCTTT. This translates into CASSQDRRGRNEAFF.

This clone was detected a few times. The genes are TRBV11-2 and TRBJ1-6; D is uncertain. This CDR3 contains 12 residues. V was clipped by 6 bases and J by 15 bases, with 15 bases between them. Germline lookup yields CDR1 SGHAT and CDR2 FQNNGV. CDR3 region: CASRNKIGVLHF. The CDR3 DNA reads as TGTGCCAGCAGGAACAAAATCGGGGTCCTCCACTTT. Based on the CDR3 plus reference TRBV11-2 and TRBJ1-6, the full variable domain is EAGVAQSPRYKIIEKRQSVAFWCNPISGHATLYWYQQILGQGPKLLIQFQNNGVVDDSQLPKDRFSAERLKGVDSTLKIQPAKLEDSAVYLCASRNKIGVLHFGNGTRLTVT.